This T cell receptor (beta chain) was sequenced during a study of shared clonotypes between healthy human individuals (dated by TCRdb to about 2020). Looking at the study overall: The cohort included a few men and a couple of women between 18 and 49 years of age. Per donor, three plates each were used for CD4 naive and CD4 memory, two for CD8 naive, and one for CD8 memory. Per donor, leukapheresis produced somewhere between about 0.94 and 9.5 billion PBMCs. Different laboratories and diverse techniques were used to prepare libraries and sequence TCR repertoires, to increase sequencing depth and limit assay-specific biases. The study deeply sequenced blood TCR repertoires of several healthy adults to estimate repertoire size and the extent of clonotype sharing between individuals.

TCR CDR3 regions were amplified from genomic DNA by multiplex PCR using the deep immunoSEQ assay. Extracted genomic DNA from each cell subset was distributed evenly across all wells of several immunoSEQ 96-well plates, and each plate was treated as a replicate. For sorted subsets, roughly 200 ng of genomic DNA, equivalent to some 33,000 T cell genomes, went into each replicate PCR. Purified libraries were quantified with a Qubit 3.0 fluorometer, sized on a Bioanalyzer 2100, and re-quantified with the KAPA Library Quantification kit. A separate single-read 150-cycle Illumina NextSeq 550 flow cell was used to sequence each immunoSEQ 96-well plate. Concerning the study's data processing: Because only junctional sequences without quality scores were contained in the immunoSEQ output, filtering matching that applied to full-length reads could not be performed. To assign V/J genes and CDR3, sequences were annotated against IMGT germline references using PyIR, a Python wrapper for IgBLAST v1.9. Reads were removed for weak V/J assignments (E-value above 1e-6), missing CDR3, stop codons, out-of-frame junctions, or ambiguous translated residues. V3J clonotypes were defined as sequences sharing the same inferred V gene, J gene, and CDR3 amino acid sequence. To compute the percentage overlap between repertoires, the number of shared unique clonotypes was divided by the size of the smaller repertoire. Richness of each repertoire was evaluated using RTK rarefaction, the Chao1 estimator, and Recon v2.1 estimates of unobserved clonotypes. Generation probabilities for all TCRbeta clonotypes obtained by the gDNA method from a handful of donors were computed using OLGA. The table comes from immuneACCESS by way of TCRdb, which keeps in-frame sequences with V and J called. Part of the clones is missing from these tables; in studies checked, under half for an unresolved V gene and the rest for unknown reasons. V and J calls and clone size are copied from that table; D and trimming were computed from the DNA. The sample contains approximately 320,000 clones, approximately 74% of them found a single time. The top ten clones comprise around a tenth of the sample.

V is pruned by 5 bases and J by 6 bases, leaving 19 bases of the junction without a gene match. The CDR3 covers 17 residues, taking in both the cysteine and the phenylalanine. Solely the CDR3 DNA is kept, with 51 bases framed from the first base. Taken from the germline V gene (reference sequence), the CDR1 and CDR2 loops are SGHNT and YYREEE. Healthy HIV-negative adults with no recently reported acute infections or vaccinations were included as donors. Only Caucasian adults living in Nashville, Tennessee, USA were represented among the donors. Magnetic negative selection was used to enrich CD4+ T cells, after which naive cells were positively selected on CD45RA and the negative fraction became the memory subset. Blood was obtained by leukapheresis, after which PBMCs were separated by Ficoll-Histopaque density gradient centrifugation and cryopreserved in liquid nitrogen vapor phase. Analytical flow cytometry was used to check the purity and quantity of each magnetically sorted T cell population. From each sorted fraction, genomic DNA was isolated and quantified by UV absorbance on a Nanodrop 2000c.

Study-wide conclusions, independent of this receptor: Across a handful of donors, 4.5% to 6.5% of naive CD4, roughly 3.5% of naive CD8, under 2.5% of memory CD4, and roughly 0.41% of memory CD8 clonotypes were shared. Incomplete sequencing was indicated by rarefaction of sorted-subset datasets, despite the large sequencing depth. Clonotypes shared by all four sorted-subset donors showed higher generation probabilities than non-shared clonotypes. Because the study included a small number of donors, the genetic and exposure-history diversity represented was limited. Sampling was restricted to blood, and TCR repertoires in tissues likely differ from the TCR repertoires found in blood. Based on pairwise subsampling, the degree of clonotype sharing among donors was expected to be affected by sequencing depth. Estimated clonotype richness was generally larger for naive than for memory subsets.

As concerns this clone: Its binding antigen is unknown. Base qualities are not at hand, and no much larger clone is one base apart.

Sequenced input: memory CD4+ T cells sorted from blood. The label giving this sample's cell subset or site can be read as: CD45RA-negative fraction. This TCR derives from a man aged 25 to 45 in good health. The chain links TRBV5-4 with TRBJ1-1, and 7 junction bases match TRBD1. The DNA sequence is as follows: TGTGCCAGCAGAGGAGACAGATTTGGCCAGGGGGGCCCTGAAGCTTTCTTT. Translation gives CASRGDRFGQGGPEAFF.